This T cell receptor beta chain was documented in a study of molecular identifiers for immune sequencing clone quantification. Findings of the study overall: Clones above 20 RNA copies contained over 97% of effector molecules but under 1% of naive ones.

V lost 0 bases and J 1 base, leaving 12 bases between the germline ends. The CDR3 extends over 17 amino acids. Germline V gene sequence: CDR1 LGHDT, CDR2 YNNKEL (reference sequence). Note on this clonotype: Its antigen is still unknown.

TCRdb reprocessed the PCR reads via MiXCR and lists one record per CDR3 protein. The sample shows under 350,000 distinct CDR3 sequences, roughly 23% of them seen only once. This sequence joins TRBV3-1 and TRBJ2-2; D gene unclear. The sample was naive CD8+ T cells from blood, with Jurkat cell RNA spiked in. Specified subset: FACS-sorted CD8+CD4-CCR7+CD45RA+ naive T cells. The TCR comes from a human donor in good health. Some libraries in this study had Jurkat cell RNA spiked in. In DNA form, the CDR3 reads TGTGCCAGCAGCCAAGATCTTCCGGCAGTGAACACCGGGGAGCTGTTTTTT. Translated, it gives CASSQDLPAVNTGELFF. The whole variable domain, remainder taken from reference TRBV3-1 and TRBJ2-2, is DTAVSQTPKYLVTQMGNDKSIKCEQNLGHDTMYWYKQDSKKFLKIMFSYNNKELIINETVPNRFSPKSPDKAHLNLHINSLELGDSAVYFCASSQDLPAVNTGELFFGEGSRLTVL.